What follows is one TCR beta chain and its context. Method: immunoSEQ multiplex PCR; TCRdb's copy keeps in-frame clones and lacks some. The sample consists of roughly 86,000 clones, about 87% of them appearing once. Trimming cost V 4 bases and J 8 bases, with 16 bases left between them. Germline assignment: CDR1 KGHDR and CDR2 SFDVKD. The CDR3 totals 14 residues. This sample is drawn from a study of blood T cell repertoires in COVID-19. Sequencing used peripheral blood. The sequence was collected from a man aged 40-49 years with acute or convalescent COVID-19. The rearrangement joins TRBV24-1 to TRBJ1-2, with D unclear. In DNA, the CDR3 is TGTGCCACCAGTGACCTCGACAACATTGAGGGCTACACCTTC. This codes for CATSDLDNIEGYTF.